The sequence of this TCR beta chain was determined in a study of identical twins. Study conclusions and caveats: High-abundance cord blood beta clonotypes had fewer insertions; memory repertoires showed none.

The authors used template switching to add a universal primer site and gave cDNA unique molecular identifiers. TCRdb reprocessed the 5' RACE reads with MiXCR, giving one entry per CDR3 protein. Altogether a few hundred thousand distinct CDR3 sequences are present, about 10% being singletons, with the ten largest covering about a tenth. The CDR3 covers 16 residues. In this sample, this clonotype turned up many times. The antigen remains undetermined. This clonotype was obtained from a man aged 45-65 years in good health. Sequences were obtained from memory T cells sorted from blood. The chain employs TRBV21-1 and TRBJ2-1; whether TRBD1, the table's D call, matches the DNA was not checked. TRBV21-1 is designated a pseudogene. CDR3 sequence: CASSKGTGDSYNEQFF. Written as DNA, the CDR3 is TGTGCCAGCAGCAAAGGGACAGGGGACTCCTACAATGAGCAGTTCTTC.